Listed below are T cell receptor beta chains from one sample, sequenced in a study of cytomegalovirus exposure and HLA in healthy donors. Sequencing used immunoSEQ multiplex PCR; TCRdb keeps in-frame clones, though not all of them. The sample holds a few hundred thousand clones, approximately 81% seen once. The sample taken for sequencing was PBMCs. These receptors all stem from a woman aged 55-75 years in good health and CMV-seropositive. CDR3s include the opening cysteine and the closing phenylalanine or tryptophan. A D gene is named only where the DNA matches it firmly. Clone size is given for some rows only: seen once, a few or many times, or a class if the clone is expanded.

J: TRBJ1-3; V: TRBV9; D: -; size: -; DNA: TGTGCCAGCAGACGAGTTAGGGGTCGAAGCTCTGGAAACACCATATATTTT; CDR3: CASRRVRGRSSGNTIYF
J: TRBJ2-2; V: TRBV27; D: TRBD1; size: -; DNA: TGTGCCAGCAGTTTGACAGGGGGGCGCAACACCGGGGAGCTGTTTTTT; CDR3: CASSLTGGRNTGELFF
J: TRBJ1-5; V: TRBV21-1; D: -; size: -; DNA: TGTGCCAGCAGCACCTACAGGGGGTATCATCAGCCCCAGCATTTT; CDR3: CASSTYRGYHQPQHF
J: TRBJ1-5; V: TRBV15; D: -; size: -; DNA: TGTGCCACCAGCGTCAGACGGGGAGGGGGCAATCAGCCCCAGCATTTT; CDR3: CATSVRRGGGNQPQHF
J: TRBJ1-1; V: TRBV5-1; D: TRBD1; size: -; DNA: TGCGCCAGCAGCTTGGGGGGGGGACAGGGGGTACACACTGAAGCTTTCTTT; CDR3: CASSLGGGQGVHTEAFF
J: TRBJ1-5; V: TRBV7-9; D: -; size: -; DNA: TGTGCCAGCAGCCCCGACACGGGCGGGCAGCCCCAGCATTTT; CDR3: CASSPDTGGQPQHF
J: TRBJ1-1; V: TRBV7-9; D: TRBD1; size: -; DNA: TGTTCCAGCAGCTTGGGGACAGGGATGGGCACTGAAGCTTTCTTT; CDR3: CSSSLGTGMGTEAFF
J: TRBJ2-7; V: TRBV30; D: TRBD1; size: -; DNA: TGTGCCTGGAGGGGACAGGGGCAGTTCTCGAGGCAGTACTTC; CDR3: CAWRGQGQFSRQYF
J: TRBJ2-3; V: TRBV18; D: -; size: -; DNA: TGTGCCAGCTCACCGCCCATGGGGAGGACAGATACGCAGTATTTT; CDR3: CASSPPMGRTDTQYF
J: TRBJ2-7; V: TRBV10-1; D: -; size: -; DNA: TGCGCCAGCAGTGAAAGCGCCGGGACTCACGAGCAGTACTTC; CDR3: CASSESAGTHEQYF
J: TRBJ1-1; V: TRBV21-1; D: -; size: -; DNA: TGTGCCAGCAGCAAGGGAGGGTTTAGCACTGAAGCTTTCTTT; CDR3: CASSKGGFSTEAFF
J: TRBJ2-1; V: TRBV27; D: TRBD2; size: -; DNA: TGTGCCAGCAGTCCCCTGGGTAGCGGGAGGGCCTATGAGCAGTTCTTC; CDR3: CASSPLGSGRAYEQFF
J: TRBJ2-2; V: TRBV19; D: TRBD2; size: once; DNA: TGTGCCAGTAGTTTCCTAGCGGGAGTAACCGGGGAGCTGTTTTTT; CDR3: CASSFLAGVTGELFF
J: TRBJ2-4; V: TRBV29-1; D: TRBD1; size: -; DNA: TGCAGCGTTGGAGCCAGGGGGTCTAGCATTCAGTACTTC; CDR3: CSVGARGSSIQYF
J: TRBJ2-1; V: TRBV4-1; D: -; size: -; DNA: TGCGCCAGCAGCCAAGGGCTAGGGAGATCCTACAATGAGCAGTTCTTC; CDR3: CASSQGLGRSYNEQFF
J: TRBJ2-2; V: TRBV4-1; D: TRBD2; size: -; DNA: TGCGCCAGCAGCCCCCTCGGGCGAGCGGGAGCAGGTGAGCTGTTTTTT; CDR3: CASSPLGRAGAGELFF
J: TRBJ2-7; V: TRBV11-3; D: -; size: -; DNA: TGTGCCAGCAGCAAGCCAGCGGCGTACTTC; CDR3: CASSKPAAYF
J: TRBJ1-5; V: TRBV11-2; D: -; size: -; DNA: TGTGCCAGCAGCCCTACCTCAGGGTTGGAGCATCAGCCCCAGCATTTT; CDR3: CASSPTSGLEHQPQHF
J: TRBJ1-3; V: TRBV19; D: -; size: -; DNA: TGTGCCAGTAGTCCGACAGTGTTTACCTCTGGAAACACCATATATTTT; CDR3: CASSPTVFTSGNTIYF
J: TRBJ2-3; V: TRBV7-9; D: TRBD2; size: -; DNA: TGTGCCAGCAGCTCGCGGACTAGCGAGAGAAGCACAGATACGCAGTATTTT; CDR3: CASSSRTSERSTDTQYF
J: TRBJ1-5; V: TRBV30; D: TRBD1; size: -; DNA: TGTGCCTGGAGGCCTCCCGGGACAGGTAATCAGCCCCAGCATTTT; CDR3: CAWRPPGTGNQPQHF
J: TRBJ2-3; V: TRBV6-1; D: TRBD2; size: few; DNA: TGTGCCACCAATGATGCCGGGACTAGCGGAAGCACAGATACGCAGTATTTT; CDR3: CATNDAGTSGSTDTQYF